The 3 T cell receptor beta chains below all came from one sample that was sequenced in a study of blood T cell repertoires in COVID-19. The protocol was immunoSEQ multiplex PCR, while the TCRdb copy is restricted to in-frame clones and leaves out a portion. The sample holds about 310,000 clones, around nine tenths seen once. Specimen: PBMCs or T cells enriched from blood (not recorded which). These receptors were obtained from a woman aged 25 to 39 who had recovered from COVID-19.

This sequence joins TRBV6-5 and TRBJ1-5; D is unresolved. Germline CDR1 and CDR2: MNHEY and SVGAGI. The CDR3 runs 14 residues. V was pared by 2 bases and J by 5 bases, with 10 bases between. The CDR3 DNA reads as TGTGCCAGCAGTTACATGGGAGTTGATCAGCCCCAGCATTTT. This codes for CASSYMGVDQPQHF.

The rearrangement uses TRBV19 and TRBJ2-1; unclear D gene. Trimming removed 4 bases at V and 0 bases at J, with 10 bases between. The CDR3 is made up of 15 amino acids. Germline V lookup: CDR1 LNHDA, CDR2 SQIVND (reference sequence). The CDR3 loop is CASSTRPHSYNEQFF. The CDR3, as DNA: TGTGCCAGTAGTACCAGGCCCCACTCCTACAATGAGCAGTTCTTC.

This chain connects TRBV28 to TRBJ1-4; tentative D call: TRBD1 (5 bases). V was cut by 5 bases and J by 0 bases, with 10 bases left in between. The germline V gene has CDR1 MDHEN and CDR2 SYDVKM. The CDR3 spans 15 residues. The CDR3 is CASSRTQATNEKLFF. CDR3 in DNA: TGTGCCAGCAGTCGAACACAGGCAACTAATGAAAAACTGTTTTTT.